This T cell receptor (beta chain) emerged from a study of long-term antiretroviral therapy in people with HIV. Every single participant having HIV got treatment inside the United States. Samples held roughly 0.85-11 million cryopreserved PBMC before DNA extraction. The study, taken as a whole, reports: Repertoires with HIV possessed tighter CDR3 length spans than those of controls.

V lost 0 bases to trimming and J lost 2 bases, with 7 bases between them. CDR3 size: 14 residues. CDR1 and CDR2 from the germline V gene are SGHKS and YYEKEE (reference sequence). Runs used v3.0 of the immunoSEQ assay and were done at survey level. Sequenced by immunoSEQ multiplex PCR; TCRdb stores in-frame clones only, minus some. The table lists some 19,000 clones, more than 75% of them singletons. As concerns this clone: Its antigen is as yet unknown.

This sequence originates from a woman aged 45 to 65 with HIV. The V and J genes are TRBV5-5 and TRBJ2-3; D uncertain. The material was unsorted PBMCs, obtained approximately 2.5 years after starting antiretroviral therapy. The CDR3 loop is CASSLGGATDTQYF. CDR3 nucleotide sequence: TGTGCCAGCAGCTTGGGGGGTGCCACAGATACGCAGTATTTT.